The 30 T cell receptor beta chains given below trace back to one sample, sequenced in a study of molecular identifiers for immune sequencing clone quantification. TCRdb passed the PCR reads through MiXCR, listing each CDR3 protein once. Of nearly 20,000 distinct CDR3 sequences in the sample, 20% to 25% were seen once. The sequenced sample was naive CD8+ T cells from blood, with Jurkat cell RNA spiked in. The sample's subset: FACS-sorted CD8+CD4-CCR7+CD45RA+ naive T cells. The receptors derive from a human donor in good health. Some libraries in this study had Jurkat cell RNA spiked in.

In its sample, this clonotype was seen many times. V usage is TRBV7-2 and J usage is TRBJ2-3; no clear D gene. This CDR3 contains 15 residues. V was pared by 0 bases and J by 0 bases, with 7 bases between. Germline assignment: CDR1 SGHTA and CDR2 FQGNSA. In nucleotides, the CDR3 is TGTGCCAGCAGCTTAGCCTACACTAGCACAGATACGCAGTATTTT. It codes for CASSLAYTSTDTQYF.

Of note for this clonotype: It may be a read error: a sequence one base away is much more abundant. In this CDR3 the conserved last residue, phenylalanine or tryptophan, is missing, so a read error is likely. V and J are TRBV6-5 and TRBJ2-3; tentative D call: TRBD2 (5 bases). The ends were cut back, 2 bases at V and 6 bases at J, with 24 bases in the middle. CDR3 size: 18 residues. The germline V gene has CDR1 MNHEY and CDR2 SVGAGI. CDR3 nucleotides: TGTGCCAGCAGTTACGGGGTCCGTTATGAGGGATTGATGGATACGCAGTATCTT. Protein: CASSYGVRYEGLMDTQYL.

This chain links TRBV10-3 with TRBJ2-3; possible D gene TRBD2, 5 bases. With 11 bases removed from V and 5 bases from J, the gap between germline ends came to 14 bases. Per the germline V gene, CDR1 is ENHRY and CDR2 is SYGVKD. CDR3 length equals 12 residues. CDR3 sequence (DNA): TGTGCCTCAACCGAGGGCTTAGATACGCAGTATTTT. This codes for CASTEGLDTQYF.

This clonotype appeared many times. The V call is TRBV12-3 or TRBV12-4, the J call TRBJ2-1; D is undetermined. Trimming pared 3 bases from V and 6 bases from J, leaving 12 bases between. This CDR3 comprises 14 residues. The CDR3 is CASSLGPSGNEQFF. CDR3 DNA: TGTGCCAGCAGTTTGGGTCCTAGTGGCAATGAGCAGTTCTTC.

Only a few counts were recorded for this clonotype. The chain employs TRBV5-6 and TRBJ2-3; D gene unclear. Germline V gene lookup returns CDR1 SGHDT and CDR2 YYEEEE. CDR3 size: 16 residues. Between the trimmed V and J ends, which lost 2 bases and 2 bases, there was a span of 15 bases. CDR3 sequence reads: CASSFYEQPFTDTQYF. CDR3 DNA sequence: TGTGCCAGCAGCTTCTATGAGCAGCCTTTCACAGATACGCAGTATTTT.

This clonotype appeared many times. This rearrangement joins TRBV9 to TRBJ2-1; 8 bases agree with TRBD2. The CDR3 has 16 residues. Trimming at V came to 0 bases and at J to 5 bases, leaving 7 bases not matched to a gene. Germline values: CDR1 SGDLS, CDR2 YYNGEE. This CDR3 reads CASSVGYGRAHNEQFF. CDR3 bases: TGTGCCAGCAGCGTAGGATACGGGAGGGCCCACAATGAGCAGTTCTTC.

About this clonotype: A much larger clonotype is one base distant, so this may be a read error. J is TRBJ1-1 and V is TRBV10-3; 12 positions match TRBD1. Germline values: CDR1 ENHRY, CDR2 SYGVKD. The CDR3 has 15 amino acids. In DNA form, the CDR3 reads TGTGCCACCAGTGAGTCGGGACAGGGGGCCACTGAAGCTTTCTTT. This encodes CATSESGQGATEAFF.

This clonotype has only one observation. A much larger clone lies one base from this, so it may be a read error. It is likely a read error, because the conserved phenylalanine at the end of the CDR3 is missing. This chain links TRBV4-2 with TRBJ2-1; no clear D gene. This CDR3 region has 15 residues. Per the germline V gene, CDR1 is LGHNA and CDR2 is YNFKEQ. V lost 4 bases and J 0 bases, leaving 10 bases between the germline ends. CDR3 residues: CASSPDSSSYNEQFL. As DNA, the CDR3 is TGTGCCAGCAGCCCAGACTCCAGCTCCTACAATGAGCAGTTCCTC.

This clonotype was detected ten times or more. This chain joins TRBV11-2 and TRBJ2-5; tentative D call: TRBD2 (5 bases). Germline V gene lookup returns CDR1 SGHAT and CDR2 FQNNGV. The V and J ends lost 1 base and 1 base respectively, with 13 bases between them. This CDR3 spans 16 amino acids. The CDR3: CASSLAGGHFQETQYF. The CDR3 bases are TGTGCCAGCAGCTTAGCGGGCGGGCACTTCCAAGAGACCCAGTACTTC.

This clonotype is judged medium-sized. The chain combines TRBV6-2 or TRBV6-3 with TRBJ1-5; 7 nucleotides match TRBD1. This CDR3 spans 13 amino acids. The V and J ends lost 6 bases and 3 bases, in that order; junction bases with no gene match: 2. The germline gives CDR1 MNHEY, CDR2 SVGEGT. CDR3 region: CASRDRVNQPQHF. In DNA, the CDR3 is TGTGCCAGCAGAGACAGGGTCAATCAGCCCCAGCATTTT.

This clonotype was recorded many times. The V call is TRBV10-3, the J call TRBJ2-1; 9 bases agree with TRBD2. The CDR3 has 16 residues. Germline V gene data show CDR1 as ENHRY and CDR2 as SYGVKD. J gave up 9 bases and V 3 bases, and 12 bases lay outside the gene matches. CDR3 sequence (DNA): TGTGCCATCAGTGAACGACAGATAGCGGGAGTGGCTGAGCAGTTCTTC. Protein product: CAISERQIAGVAEQFF.

The table lists this clonotype with many counts. The chain employs TRBV7-9 and TRBJ2-7, with 9 bases aligning to TRBD1. V trimming: 4 bases; J trimming: 2 bases; junction bases outside the gene matches: 6. Germline CDR1 SEHNR, CDR2 FQNEAQ (reference sequence). The CDR3 loop spans 15 amino acids. CDR3 nucleotide sequence: TGTGCCAGCAGCTACACCGGGACAGGGCCCTACGAGCAGTACTTC. Its protein product is CASSYTGTGPYEQYF.

This clonotype was picked up a small number of times. The genes are TRBV20-1 and TRBJ2-7, with 7 bases matching TRBD2. Trimming removed 0 bases from V and 3 bases from J; junction bases left unmatched: 5. The CDR3 contains 14 residues. In germline, CDR1 is DFQATT, CDR2 SNEGSKA (reference sequence). The CDR3 bases are TGCAGTGCTAGAGATTTGCGGGAGAACTACGAGCAGTACTTC. Its protein product is CSARDLRENYEQYF.

This clonotype is medium-sized (0.01 to 0.1%) within its sample. This sequence joins TRBV4-3 and TRBJ2-7, with 9 bases that match TRBD1. With 3 bases clipped from V and 3 bases from J, the junction kept 6 bases outside the gene matches. Germline assignment: CDR1 LGHNA and CDR2 YSLEER. The CDR3 consists of 15 residues. CDR3 nucleotide sequence: TGCGCCAGCAGCCACCCGGGACAGGGTATCTACGAGCAGTACTTC. Residues: CASSHPGQGIYEQYF.

This clonotype was picked up a small number of times. V and J are TRBV24-1 and TRBJ2-3; 14 bases map to TRBD2. The V gene's germline CDR1 is KGHDR and CDR2 SFDVKD. The J segment lost 4 bases and the V segment lost 0 bases, leaving 2 bases of the junction unmatched. This CDR3 region has 17 residues. The CDR3 protein is CATSDLGLAGGSDTQYF. In DNA, the CDR3 is TGTGCCACCAGTGATTTGGGACTAGCGGGAGGTTCAGATACGCAGTATTTT.

There are a few counts of this clonotype. The V call is TRBV7-2, the J call TRBJ2-7; no clear D. Trimming took off 1 base at V and 1 base at J, with 8 bases between the two ends. There are 14 residues in the CDR3. Germline lookup yields CDR1 SGHTA and CDR2 FQGNSA. CDR3 protein: CASSLGLGSYEQYF. In nucleotides, the CDR3 is TGTGCCAGCAGCTTAGGGCTAGGATCCTACGAGCAGTACTTC. The variable domain in full, completed from reference TRBV7-2 and TRBJ2-7, reads GAGVSQSPSNKVTEKGKDVELRCDPISGHTALYWYRQSLGQGLEFLIYFQGNSAPDKSGLPSDRFSAERTGGSVSTLTIQRTQQEDSAVYLCASSLGLGSYEQYFGPGTRLTVT.

Ten or more counts support this clonotype. The V gene is TRBV5-6, the J gene TRBJ2-1, with 9 bases fitting TRBD2. The CDR3 consists of 15 residues. CDR1 is SGHDT, CDR2 YYEEEE, per germline. V trimming: 5 bases; J trimming: 1 base; junction bases outside the gene matches: 4. The CDR3 here is CASSLSGSSYNEQFF. For the CDR3, the DNA is TGTGCCAGCAGTCTTAGCGGGAGTTCCTACAATGAGCAGTTCTTC.

This sequence joins TRBV19 and TRBJ2-7; maybe TRBD2 (7 bases). Trimming shortened V by 6 bases and J by 4 bases, and 13 bases separated the two germline ends. The CDR3 covers 13 residues. CDR1 LNHDA and CDR2 SQIVND come from the germline V gene (reference sequence). Here the CDR3 DNA reads TGTGCCAGTAGCGGGGGGCGGATTTACGAGCAGTACTTC. Amino acids: CASSGGRIYEQYF.

This clonotype ranks as medium-sized (0.01 to 0.1%). The chain uses TRBV6-6 and TRBJ2-5; no clear D. V lost 5 bases and J lost 5, with 6 bases in between. This CDR3 has 11 amino acids. Germline CDR1 is MNHNY and CDR2 is SVGAGI (reference sequence). For the CDR3, the DNA is TGTGCCAGCAGTCCGCGGGAGACCCAGTACTTC. This gives the protein CASSPRETQYF.

V is TRBV7-2 and J is TRBJ2-1, with 9 bases lining up with TRBD2. Trimming took 5 bases from V and 7 from J; bases not matched to a gene: 3. In germline, CDR1 is SGHTA, CDR2 FQGNSA. The CDR3 sequence is 13 residues long. In DNA, the CDR3 is TGTGCCAGCAGCCATAGCGGGAGAAATGAGCAGTTCTTC. Translating gives CASSHSGRNEQFF.

Note on this clonotype: A clone one base away is much larger, so this may be a read error. The gene calls are TRBV9 and TRBJ1-1, with D perhaps TRBD1 (6 bases). CDR1 is SGDLS and CDR2 is YYNGEE in the germline V gene. CDR3 length: 12 residues. The CDR3 region has the DNA TGTGCCAGCAGAGGCAGGGACACTGAAGCTTCCTTT. As protein: CASRGRDTEASF.

This clonotype was seen many times. The gene calls are TRBV27 and TRBJ2-1, with D uncertain. Between the trimmed V and J ends, which lost 5 bases and 6 bases, there was a span of 8 bases. The CDR3 consists of 12 residues. Germline lookup yields CDR1 MNHEY and CDR2 SMNVEV (reference sequence). The CDR3 loop reads CASSLGANEQFF. As DNA, the CDR3 is TGTGCCAGCAGTCTTGGAGCCAATGAGCAGTTCTTC.

This clonotype was observed many times. The V gene is TRBV28, the J gene TRBJ2-1; D remains ambiguous. The germline V gene encodes CDR1 MDHEN and CDR2 SYDVKM. The CDR3 covers 14 residues. V dropped 5 bases and J dropped 10 bases, with 18 bases sitting between them. CDR3 nucleotides: TGTGCCAGCAGTCTCTGGGCAGGAGTCGGGGAGCAGTTCTTC. Residues: CASSLWAGVGEQFF.

This clonotype has at least ten counts. The chain links TRBV7-9 to TRBJ2-7; TRBD2 aligns across 8 bases. In germline, CDR1 is SEHNR, CDR2 FQNEAQ (reference sequence). The V and J ends lost 2 bases and 4 bases, in that order; junction bases with no gene match: 7. This CDR3 contains 15 residues. The CDR3 DNA reads as TGTGCCAGCAGCTTACCCCCGGGAGGGCCATACGAGCAGTACTTC. Translated: CASSLPPGGPYEQYF.

By sample share, this clonotype is medium-sized. The chain uses TRBV20-1 and TRBJ1-4, with a weak D call TRBD1 (5 bases). Trimming pared 0 bases from V and 8 bases from J, leaving 16 bases between. CDR3 length: 15 amino acids. Germline V gives CDR1 DFQATT, CDR2 SNEGSKA (reference sequence). CDR3 bases: TGCAGTGCTAGAGATCTGTCAGGGAGGGCGGAAAAACTGTTTTTT. This codes for CSARDLSGRAEKLFF.

The CDR3 bases are TGCAGCGTTAGAGAACAGGGGGCTCATCGCTATGGCTACACCTTC. As protein: CSVREQGAHRYGYTF. This chain uses TRBV29-1 with TRBJ1-2; 9 nucleotides align to TRBD1. Germline CDR1 SQVTM, CDR2 ANQGSEA. This CDR3 is built from 15 residues. The V segment lost 5 bases and the J segment 4 bases; nucleotides outside the gene matches: 11.

This clonotype was seen at least ten times. J is TRBJ2-3 and V is TRBV6-2 or TRBV6-3; 8 bases are shared with TRBD2. V shed 5 bases, J shed 2 bases, and the junction held 9 bases outside the gene matches. Per the germline V gene, CDR1 is MNHEY and CDR2 is SVGEGT. The CDR3 consists of 16 residues. CDR3 amino acids: CASSTRGGRITDTQYF. CDR3 bases: TGTGCCAGCAGTACCCGAGGCGGGAGGATCACAGATACGCAGTATTTT.

This chain joins TRBV19 and TRBJ2-1, with D uncertain. Germline loops: CDR1 LNHDA, CDR2 SQIVND (reference sequence). V shed 7 bases and J shed 0 bases, with 7 bases lying between them. CDR3 length equals 13 residues. The CDR3 coding sequence is TGTGCCAGTACCTATCACTCCTACAATGAGCAGTTCTTC. Translating gives CASTYHSYNEQFF.

This clonotype was counted a few times. It may be a read error: a sequence one base away is much more abundant. The chain uses TRBV4-3 and TRBJ2-1; 9 bases agree with TRBD2. Germline CDR1 and CDR2: LGHNA and YSLEER. J was trimmed by 0 bases and V by 4 bases; bases with no gene match: 4. This CDR3 spans 16 amino acids. CDR3 amino acids: CASSPETSGSYNEQFF. CDR3 DNA: TGCGCCAGCAGCCCCGAGACTAGCGGCTCCTACAATGAGCAGTTCTTC.

This clonotype has ten or more counts. The chain uses TRBV6-2 or TRBV6-3 and TRBJ2-1; D is ambiguous. V lost 1 base and J 2 bases, leaving 3 bases between the germline ends. The germline V gene has CDR1 MNHEY and CDR2 SVGEGT. This CDR3 is built from 13 residues. The CDR3 sequence is CASSYWAYNEQFF. DNA for the CDR3: TGTGCCAGCAGTTACTGGGCCTACAATGAGCAGTTCTTC.